Here is one T cell receptor beta chain with its context. The repertoire was sequenced with immunoSEQ multiplex PCR; TCRdb's copy has only in-frame clones and lacks some. The data show tens of thousands of clones, more than 85% seen once. This record belongs to a study of technical replicates of blood from a handful of donors. The CDR3 runs to 13 residues. Germline CDR1 reads SNHLY; CDR2 reads FYNNEI. The J segment lost 8 bases and the V segment lost 11 bases, leaving 11 bases of the junction unmatched. The TCR sequence derives from a human donor in good health. Some clones in this sample may be carry-over from other donors' samples. The sample taken for sequencing was PBMCs. The chain links TRBV2 to TRBJ2-1, with TRBD1 matching over 8 bases. The CDR3 DNA is TGTGCCGACACACAAGACAGGGGCCATGAGCAGTTCTTC. It codes for CADTQDRGHEQFF.